The 29 T cell receptor beta chains below were found in one sample sequenced in a study of T cell responses to AZD1222 COVID-19 vaccine. Profiling relied on immunoSEQ multiplex PCR, and the TCRdb table lists in-frame clones only, not all of them. Here the sample spans 150,000 to 180,000 clones, roughly 90% being singletons. Sequenced here: peripheral blood, sampled on day 0 of AZD1222 vaccination. The receptors stem from an adult in good health.

This rearrangement joins TRBV5-1 to TRBJ2-7, with 8 bases aligning to TRBD1. The length of the CDR3 is 13 residues. Unmatched junction bases numbered 4, after V lost 4 bases and J lost 4 bases. Germline CDR1 SGHRS, CDR2 YFSETQ. The DNA of the CDR3 is TGCGCCAGCAGCGACGGACAGGGATACGAGCAGTACTTC. Amino acid sequence: CASSDGQGYEQYF.

J is TRBJ1-2 and V is TRBV9; D might be TRBD1 (5 bases). V was clipped by 3 bases and J by 5 bases, with 11 bases between them. There are 13 residues in the CDR3. Germline V gene data show CDR1 as SGDLS and CDR2 as YYNGEE. As DNA, the CDR3 is TGTGCCAGCAGCGCCCCGGGGGGGTATGGCTACACCTTC. This sequence encodes CASSAPGGYGYTF.

The CDR3 region is CSVQTQGATGELFF. CDR3 coding DNA: TGCAGCGTCCAGACTCAGGGGGCGACCGGGGAGCTGTTTTTT. The genes are TRBV29-1 and TRBJ2-2, with 8 bases identical to TRBD1. The ends lost 6 bases at V and 5 bases at J; junction bases unmatched: 8. The CDR3 is made up of 14 amino acids. Germline V gene sequence: CDR1 SQVTM, CDR2 ANQGSEA.

The sample holds many counts of this clone. V gene TRBV5-1 combines with J gene TRBJ1-2, with 8 bases fitting TRBD1. CDR1 and CDR2 from the germline V gene are SGHRS and YFSETQ. This CDR3 region has 15 residues. V gave up 0 bases and J gave up 3 bases; unmatched junction bases: 4. The CDR3 loop is CASSLAPGGDYGYTF. In nucleotides, the CDR3 is TGCGCCAGCAGCTTGGCCCCAGGGGGCGACTATGGCTACACCTTC.

The rearrangement uses TRBV2 and TRBJ2-1; 11 nucleotides align to TRBD2. Losses at the gene ends were 2 bases for V and 8 bases for J; bases not matched to a gene: 5. This CDR3 contains 15 residues. CDR1 and CDR2 (germline): SNHLY, FYNNEI. This chain's CDR3 is CASSELAGGRDEQFF. In nucleotides, the CDR3 is TGTGCCAGCAGTGAACTAGCGGGGGGCCGGGATGAGCAGTTCTTC.

The chain has TRBV4-3 and TRBJ1-1, with TRBD1 identical over 8 bases. CDR1 is LGHNA and CDR2 is YSLEER in the germline V gene. J lost 1 base, V lost 4 bases, and 8 bases had no gene match. This CDR3 has 16 residues. The CDR3 DNA reads as TGCGCCAGCAGCCTTGGGACGGGACAGGCGAACACTGAAGCTTTCTTT. It codes for CASSLGTGQANTEAFF.

This clone has a single count. The chain couples TRBV11-2 to TRBJ2-4; TRBD2 matches 11 bases. The germline gives CDR1 SGHAT, CDR2 FQNNGV. This CDR3 has 18 amino acids. After removal of 4 bases from V and 1 base from J, the junction contained 9 bases not matched to a gene. The CDR3 DNA sequence: TGTGCCAGCAGCTGGGGACTGACTAGCGGGGCGGCCAAAAACATTCAGTACTTC. It codes for CASSWGLTSGAAKNIQYF.

This rearrangement joins TRBV5-1 to TRBJ1-3, with D uncertain. This CDR3 is 15 amino acids long. V was clipped by 0 bases and J by 0 bases, with 7 bases between them. Germline CDR1 is SGHRS and CDR2 is YFSETQ. The CDR3 DNA reads TGCGCCAGCAGCTTGGTAGGGCTCTCTGGAAACACCATATATTTT. Its protein product is CASSLVGLSGNTIYF. Full variable domain (missing parts from reference TRBV5-1 and TRBJ1-3): KAGVTQTPRYLIKTRGQQVTLSCSPISGHRSVSWYQQTPGQGLQFLFEYFSETQRNKGNFPGRFSGRQFSNSRSEMNVSTLELGDSALYLCASSLVGLSGNTIYFGEGSWLTVV.

V gene TRBV5-1 combines with J gene TRBJ2-2, with D tentatively TRBD1 (5 bases). The CDR3 sequence is 13 residues long. The V gene lost 4 bases and the J gene lost 6 bases, with 10 bases spanning the gap. The germline gives CDR1 SGHRS, CDR2 YFSETQ. CDR3 DNA: TGCGCCAGCAGCACCAGGGAATCCGGGGAGCTGTTTTTT. Translating gives CASSTRESGELFF.

DNA for the CDR3: TGTGCCAGCAGCGTGACTCCACAGGGATCTGGGGGTGGCTACACCTTC. Protein: CASSVTPQGSGGGYTF. This chain uses TRBV9 with TRBJ1-2; D is perhaps TRBD1 (6 bases). The CDR3 length is 16 residues. In germline, CDR1 is SGDLS, CDR2 YYNGEE. V was pared by 2 bases and J by 7 bases, with 21 bases between.

This clone appeared once. The J gene is TRBJ1-4, the V gene TRBV28; D remains unclear. There are 13 residues in the CDR3. CDR1 and CDR2 (germline): MDHEN, SYDVKM. V was cut by 2 bases and J by 8 bases, with 9 bases left in between. CDR3 in amino acids: CASSLGPHEKLFF. In DNA form, the CDR3 reads TGTGCCAGCAGTTTAGGCCCCCACGAAAAACTGTTTTTT. Together with reference TRBV28 and TRBJ1-4, the CDR3 gives the full variable domain: DVKVTQSSRYLVKRTGEKVFLECVQDMDHENMFWYRQDPGLGLRLIYFSYDVKMKEKGDIPEGYSVSREKKERFSLILESASTNQTSMYLCASSLGPHEKLFFGSGTQLSVL.

CDR3 in amino acids: CASSLERGGSAESFLAKNIQYF. In nucleotides, the CDR3 is TGTGCCAGCAGCTTAGAACGAGGAGGTTCCGCAGAGTCGTTCCTAGCCAAAAACATTCAGTACTTC. The V and J genes are TRBV7-8 and TRBJ2-4, with a tentative D call TRBD2 (5 bases). This CDR3 is 22 amino acids long. V gave up 1 base and J gave up 0 bases, with 28 bases separating them. The V gene's germline CDR1 is SGHVS and CDR2 FQNEAQ.

The chain employs TRBV6-5 and TRBJ2-2; possibly TRBD1 for D (6 bases). Germline V lookup: CDR1 MNHEY, CDR2 SVGAGI. The V end was cut by 2 bases, the J end by 4 bases, with 11 bases between. The CDR3 consists of 15 residues. In nucleotides, the CDR3 is TGTGCCAGCAGTTACGGCAGGGGAAGCACCGGGGAGCTGTTTTTT. It encodes CASSYGRGSTGELFF.

This chain joins TRBV5-1 and TRBJ2-5; D possibly corresponds to TRBD2 (5 bases). V lost 2 bases and J 1 base, leaving 9 bases between the germline ends. CDR3 length equals 14 residues. CDR1 and CDR2 (germline): SGHRS, YFSETQ. DNA of the CDR3: TGCGCCAGCAGCTTTTCTGGGAGCCAAGAGACCCAGTACTTC. Protein: CASSFSGSQETQYF.

The gene calls are TRBV11-2 and TRBJ2-5; D could derive from TRBD1 or TRBD2 (5 bases each). V lost 5 bases, J lost 5 bases, and 15 bases lay in between. In germline, CDR1 is SGHAT, CDR2 FQNNGV. This CDR3 is 14 amino acids long. CDR3 bases: TGTGCCAGCAGCGCCGCGTCGGGGCTGGAGACCCAGTACTTC. Translating gives CASSAASGLETQYF.

The chain employs TRBV6-2 or TRBV6-3 and TRBJ2-2; maybe TRBD2 (5 bases). The germline CDR1 and CDR2 sequences are MNHEY and SVGEGT. This CDR3 comprises 16 residues. The V end lost 2 bases, the J end lost 0 bases, and 10 bases lay between the germline ends. CDR3 region: CASSYARAPNTGELFF. In nucleotides, the CDR3 is TGTGCCAGCAGTTACGCGCGGGCCCCGAACACCGGGGAGCTGTTTTTT.

The chain carries TRBV2 and TRBJ2-1, with D perhaps matching TRBD2 (6 bases). CDR1 and CDR2 (germline): SNHLY, FYNNEI. Between the trimmed V and J ends, which lost 5 bases and 3 bases, there was a span of 11 bases. The CDR3 sequence is 14 residues long. CDR3: CASSPGTGYNEQFF. CDR3 DNA sequence: TGTGCCAGCAGTCCCGGGACTGGCTACAATGAGCAGTTCTTC.

The rearrangement joins TRBV2 to TRBJ1-6; no clear D. The germline V gene encodes CDR1 SNHLY and CDR2 FYNNEI. The CDR3 runs 15 residues. V lost 3 bases, J lost 3 bases, and 9 bases lay in between. The CDR3 nucleotides read TGTGCCAGCAGTGACGATCGGGGCTATAATTCACCCCTCCACTTT. Protein sequence: CASSDDRGYNSPLHF. The whole variable domain, remainder taken from reference TRBV2 and TRBJ1-6, is EPEVTQTPSHQVTQMGQEVILRCVPISNHLYFYWYRQILGQKVEFLVSFYNNEISEKSEIFDDQFSVERPDGSNFTLKIRSTKLEDSAMYFCASSDDRGYNSPLHFGNGTRLTVT.

The CDR3 region has the DNA TGTGCCAGCAGCTTACCGGCAGGGGCGTTGGGATACGAGCAGTACTTC. Translated: CASSLPAGALGYEQYF. The chain is built from TRBV7-9 and TRBJ2-7; TRBD1 is a possible D gene (6 bases). The CDR3 runs to 16 residues. Trimming took off 2 bases at V and 4 bases at J, with 18 bases between the two ends. Germline V CDR1 and CDR2: SEHNR, FQNEAQ (reference sequence). Together with reference TRBV7-9 and TRBJ2-7, the CDR3 gives the full variable domain: DTGVSQNPRHKITKRGQNVTFRCDPISEHNRLYWYRQTLGQGPEFLTYFQNEAQLEKSRLLSDRFSAERPKGSFSTLEIQRTEQGDSAMYLCASSLPAGALGYEQYFGPGTRLTVT.

On this clone: Other DNA sequences in this sample translate to the same CDR3. J is TRBJ2-7 and V is TRBV7-2, with D possibly TRBD1 on 5 matching bases. CDR1 and CDR2 from the germline V gene are SGHTA and FQGNSA. V was pared by 1 base and J by 3 bases, with 10 bases between. This CDR3 comprises 14 residues. CDR3 nucleotide sequence: TGTGCCAGCAGCTTAGGTACAGGCATCTACGAGCAGTACTTC. This codes for CASSLGTGIYEQYF.

This sequence joins TRBV6-2 or TRBV6-3 and TRBJ2-3; 8 nucleotides match TRBD2. Germline-derived CDR1 and CDR2 are MNHEY and SVGEGT. J gave up 4 bases and V 2 bases, and 5 bases lay outside the gene matches. The CDR3 loop spans 15 amino acids. CDR3 protein: CASSYVAGFADTQYF. The CDR3 bases are TGTGCCAGCAGTTACGTAGCGGGGTTCGCAGATACGCAGTATTTT.

The gene calls are TRBV7-2 and TRBJ1-5; the D gene is possibly TRBD1 (5 bases). V dropped 3 bases and J dropped 0 bases, with 9 bases sitting between them. Looked up from germline, CDR1 is SGHTA and CDR2 is FQGNSA. This CDR3 has 15 residues. The CDR3: CASSFKGFSNQPQHF. The CDR3 DNA reads as TGTGCCAGCAGCTTTAAGGGGTTTAGCAATCAGCCCCAGCATTTT.

The chain combines TRBV7-9 with TRBJ1-2; tentative D call: TRBD1 (6 bases). V lost 2 bases to trimming and J lost 0 bases, with 7 bases between them. The CDR3 runs to 14 residues. Germline V gene lookup returns CDR1 SEHNR and CDR2 FQNEAQ (reference sequence). In DNA, the CDR3 is TGTGCCAGCAGCTTACCAGGGGCTAACTATGGCTACACCTTC. Its protein product is CASSLPGANYGYTF.

The genes are TRBV18 and TRBJ1-5; TRBD1 is a possible D gene (6 bases). The CDR3 is made up of 14 amino acids. CDR1 is KGHSH, CDR2 LQKENI, per germline. Trimming shortened V by 2 bases and J by 6 bases, and 11 bases separated the two germline ends. As DNA, the CDR3 is TGTGCCAGCTCACCAGGGGGCGTGGGTCAGCCCCAGCATTTT. Amino acid sequence: CASSPGGVGQPQHF. Complete variable domain (other parts from reference TRBV18 and TRBJ1-5): NAGVMQNPRHLVRRRGQEARLRCSPMKGHSHVYWYRQLPEEGLKFMVYLQKENIIDESGMPKERFSAEFPKEGPSILRIQQVVRGDSAAYFCASSPGGVGQPQHFGDGTRLSIL.

This chain links TRBV11-2 with TRBJ1-3, with 7 bases aligning to TRBD1. J lost 0 bases, V lost 2 bases, and 4 bases had no gene match. Germline CDR1 reads SGHAT; CDR2 reads FQNNGV. This CDR3 region has 16 residues. CDR3 region: CASSLTGAFSGNTIYF. CDR3 DNA: TGTGCCAGCAGCTTAACAGGGGCCTTCTCTGGAAACACCATATATTTT.

This clone appeared once. This chain joins TRBV28 and TRBJ2-1; TRBD2 is a possible D gene (6 bases). Deletions cut 6 bases from V and 7 bases from J, with 13 bases between. The CDR3 has 13 residues. Germline V gene lookup returns CDR1 MDHEN and CDR2 SYDVKM. This CDR3 is CASSLPLANEQFF. Written as DNA, the CDR3 is TGTGCCAGCAGCCTACCCCTAGCGAATGAGCAGTTCTTC.

The CDR3 protein is CATSRDGTGWDYGYTF. In DNA, the CDR3 is TGTGCCACCAGCAGAGATGGGACAGGGTGGGACTATGGCTACACCTTC. This chain connects TRBV15 to TRBJ1-2, with 9 bases aligning to TRBD1. V gave up 0 bases and J gave up 3 bases; unmatched junction bases: 5. The V gene's germline CDR1 is LNHNV and CDR2 YYDKDF (reference sequence). The CDR3 consists of 16 residues.

The gene calls are TRBV1 and TRBJ2-5; TRBD2, the table's D call, lacks a check against the DNA. TRBV1 is listed as a pseudogene. CDR3 size: 15 residues. CDR3 DNA sequence: TGCACCAGCAGCCTCGACCGGGCTAGCACCGAGACCCAGTACTTC. Protein sequence: CTSSLDRASTETQYF.

V and J are TRBV7-2 and TRBJ2-5; D not resolved. The CDR3 has 13 residues. CDR1 and CDR2 from the germline V gene are SGHTA and FQGNSA. The V end lost 8 bases, the J end lost 2 bases, and 12 bases lay between the germline ends. The CDR3: CASSVAHQETQYF. In DNA, the CDR3 is TGTGCCAGCTCAGTCGCCCATCAAGAGACCCAGTACTTC.